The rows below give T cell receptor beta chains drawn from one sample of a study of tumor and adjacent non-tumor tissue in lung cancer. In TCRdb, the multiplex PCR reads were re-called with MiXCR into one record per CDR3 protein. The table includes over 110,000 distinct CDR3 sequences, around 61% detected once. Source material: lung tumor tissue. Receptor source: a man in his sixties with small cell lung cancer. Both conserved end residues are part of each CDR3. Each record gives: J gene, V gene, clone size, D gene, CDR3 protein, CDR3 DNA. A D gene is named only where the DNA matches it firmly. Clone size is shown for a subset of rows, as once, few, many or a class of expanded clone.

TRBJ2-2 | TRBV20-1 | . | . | CSARVRPTGELFF | TGCAGTGCTAGAGTACGGCCAACCGGGGAGCTGTTTTTT
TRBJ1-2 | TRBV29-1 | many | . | CSVEVRGSGGYTF | TGCAGCGTTGAAGTTAGAGGGTCTGGGGGCTACACCTTC
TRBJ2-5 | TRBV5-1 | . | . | CASSLRGTMEETQYF | TGCGCCAGCTCCCTCAGAGGTACGATGGAAGAGACCCAGTACTTC
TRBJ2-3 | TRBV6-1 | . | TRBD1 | CAISEPPGTGRTDTRYF | TGTGCCATCAGTGAACCCCCCGGGACAGGCCGCACAGATACGCGGTATTTT
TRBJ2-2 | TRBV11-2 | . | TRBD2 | CASSSLAAMTGELFF | TGTGCCAGCAGCTCGCTAGCGGCGATGACAGGGGAGCTGTTTTTT
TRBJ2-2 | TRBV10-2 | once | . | CASSEMGGEPFF | TGCGCCAGCAGCGAAATGGGCGGGGAGCCGTTTTTT
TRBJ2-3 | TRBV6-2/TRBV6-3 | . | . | CASSYADSRDTQYF | TGTGCCAGCAGTTACGCGGACTCTAGGGACACACAGTATTTT
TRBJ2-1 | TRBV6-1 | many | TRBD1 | CASSETGGPYNEQFF | TGTGCCAGCAGTGAAACAGGGGGCCCCTACAATGAGCAGTTCTTC
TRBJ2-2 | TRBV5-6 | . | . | CASTLCGHTGELFF | TGTGCCAGCACCCTTTGTGGGCACACCGGGGAGCTGTTTTTT
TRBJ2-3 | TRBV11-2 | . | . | CASSLSRTDMQYF | TGTGCCAGCAGCCTATCTCGCACAGATATGCAGTATTTT
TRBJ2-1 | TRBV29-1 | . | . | CSVDEGSYNEQFF | TGCAGCGTTGACGAGGGCTCCTACAATGAGCAATTCTTC
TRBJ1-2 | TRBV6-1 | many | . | CASSEAIGGLGGYTF | TGTGCCAGCAGTGAAGCGATCGGGGGTCTCGGTGGCTACACCTTC
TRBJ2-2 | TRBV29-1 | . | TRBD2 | CSVDVVGGWTGELFF | TGCAGCGTTGATGTGGTGGGAGGGTGGACCGGGGAGCTGTTTTTT
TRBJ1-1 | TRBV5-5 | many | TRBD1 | CASSRRQGSTEAFF | TGTGCCAGCAGCAGGAGACAGGGGAGCACTGAAGCTTTCTTT
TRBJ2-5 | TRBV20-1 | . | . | CSVRGKGQETQYF | TGCAGTGTTAGGGGGAAAGGGCAGGAGACCCAGTACTTC
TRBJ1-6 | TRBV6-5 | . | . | CASIPETAASPLHF | TGTGCCAGCATCCCCGAGACAGCGGCTTCACCCCTCCACTTT
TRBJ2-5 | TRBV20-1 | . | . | CSARAPGFSHETQYF | TGCAGTGCTAGAGCCCCAGGATTTTCCCATGAGACCCAGTACTTC
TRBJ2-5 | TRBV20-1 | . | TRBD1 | CSASGTGQETQYF | TGCAGTGCTAGTGGGACAGGGCAGGAGACTCAGTACTTC
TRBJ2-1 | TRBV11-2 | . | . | CARSFVLNNEQIF | TGTGCCAGGAGCTTTGTGCTCAACAATGAGCAGATCTTC
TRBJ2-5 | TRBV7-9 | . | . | CTSRRPPYETQYF | TGTACTAGCAGAAGGCCCCCCTATGAGACCCAGTACTTC
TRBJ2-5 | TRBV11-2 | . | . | CASSLWIKETQCF | TGTGCCAGCAGCTTATGGATAAAAGAGACCCAGTGCTTC
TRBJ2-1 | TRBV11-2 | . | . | CTSSLSPIYNKQFF | TGTACCAGCAGCTTATCCCCGATCTACAATAAGCAGTTCTTC
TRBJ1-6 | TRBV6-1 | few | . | CATQSSYNSPLHF | TGTGCCACCCAGAGCTCCTATAATTCACCCCTCCACTTT
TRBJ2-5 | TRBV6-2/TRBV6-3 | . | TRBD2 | CASLRWTSGMKTQYF | TGTGCCAGCCTTCGATGGACTAGCGGGATGAAGACCCAGTACTTC
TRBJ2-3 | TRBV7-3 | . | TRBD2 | CASSLISGRGGDTQYF | TGTGCCAGCAGTCTTATTAGCGGGAGAGGGGGAGATACGCAGTATTTT
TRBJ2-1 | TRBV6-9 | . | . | CANPGDPQSIEQFF | TGTGCCAATCCGGGGGACCCCCAATCCATTGAGCAGTTCTTC
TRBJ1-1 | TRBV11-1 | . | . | CASSSQGANSEAFF | TGTGCCAGCAGCTCACAGGGAGCGAACAGTGAAGCTTTTTTT
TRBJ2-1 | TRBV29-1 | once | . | CSVDFGVCNEQFF | TGCAGCGTTGATTTTGGAGTCTGCAATGAGCAGTTCTTC
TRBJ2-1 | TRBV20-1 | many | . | CSAIRGTGSHEQFF | TGCAGTGCGATCCGTGGGACCGGATCTCATGAGCAGTTCTTC
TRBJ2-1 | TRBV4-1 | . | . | CARSQDPWGGEQFF | TGCGCCAGGAGCCAAGATCCCTGGGGTGGTGAGCAGTTCTTC
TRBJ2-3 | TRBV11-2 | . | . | CASGQTGDTQYF | TGTGCCAGTGGCCAGACCGGGGATACGCAATATTTT
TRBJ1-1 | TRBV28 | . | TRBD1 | CASSLPGQVGEAFF | TGTGCAAGCAGCCTACCGGGACAGGTGGGTGAAGCTTTCTTT
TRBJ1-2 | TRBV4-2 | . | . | CASSQELVVGYGYTF | TGTGCCAGCAGCCAAGAATTGGTAGTGGGCTATGGCTACACTTTC
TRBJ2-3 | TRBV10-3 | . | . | CATTLAAPTDTQYF | TGTGCCACGACCTTAGCGGCCCCCACAGATACGCAGTATTTT
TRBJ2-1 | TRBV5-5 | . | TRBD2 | CASSFVGTSGREQFF | TGTGCCAGTAGCTTTGTCGGGACTAGCGGGAGGGAGCAGTTCTTC
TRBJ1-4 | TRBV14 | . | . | CASSQFWGDNEKLFF | TGTGCCAGCAGCCAATTTTGGGGAGATAATGAAAAACTGTTTTTT
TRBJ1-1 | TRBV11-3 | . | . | CASSLVLLGTETFF | TGTGCTAGCAGCTTAGTATTGCTTGGCACTGAAACTTTCTTT
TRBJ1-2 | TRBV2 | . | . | CASKQGANYGYTF | TGTGCCAGCAAACAGGGAGCTAACTATGGCTACACCTTC
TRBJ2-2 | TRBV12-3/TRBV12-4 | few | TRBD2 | CASSPPGQLAGLTGELFF | TGTGCCAGCAGCCCCCCTGGGCAGCTAGCGGGTCTAACCGGGGAGCTGTTTTTT
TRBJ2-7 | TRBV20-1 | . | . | CSARYRTGNYEQYF | TGCAGTGCTAGATATCGAACGGGGAACTACGAGCAGTACTTC
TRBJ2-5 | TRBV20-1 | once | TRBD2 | CSARGRESQCF | TGCAGTGCTAGGGGGCGGGAGAGCCAGTGCTTC
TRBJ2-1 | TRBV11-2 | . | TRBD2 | CANSIGLAGAYPEQFF | TGTGCCAACAGCATAGGACTAGCGGGCGCCTACCCTGAGCAGTTCTTC
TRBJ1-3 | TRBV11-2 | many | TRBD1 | CASSSGGQGRNTIYF | TGTGCCAGCAGCTCAGGAGGACAGGGGCGAAACACCATATATTTT
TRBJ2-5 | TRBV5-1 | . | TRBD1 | CASSPTGDETQYF | TGCGCCAGCAGCCCGACAGGGGACGAGACCCAGTACTTC
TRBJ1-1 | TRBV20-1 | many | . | CSAGGQNTEAFF | TGCAGTGCTGGGGGACAGAACACTGAAGCTTTCTTT
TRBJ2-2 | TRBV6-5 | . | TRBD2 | CASSFGGRAAGELFF | TGCGCCAGCAGTTTTGGCGGGAGGGCCGCCGGGGAGCTGTTTTTT
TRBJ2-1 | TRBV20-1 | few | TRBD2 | CSAAVSGRAGGAEQFF | TGCAGTGCTGCCGTGAGCGGGAGGGCCGGGGGGGCTGAGCAGTTCTTC
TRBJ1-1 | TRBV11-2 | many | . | CASSMDGWAEAFF | TGTGCCAGCAGCATGGACGGGTGGGCTGAAGCTTTCTTT
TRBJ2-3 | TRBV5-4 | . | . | CASSYGGGTDTQYF | TGTGCCAGCAGCTATGGGGGCGGTACAGATACGCAGTATTTT
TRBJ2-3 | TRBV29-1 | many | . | CSETSGTDTQYF | TGCAGCGAAACATCAGGCACAGATACGCAGTATTTT
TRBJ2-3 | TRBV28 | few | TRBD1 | CASGDRATDTQYF | TGTGCCAGCGGAGACAGGGCCACAGATACGCAGTATTTT
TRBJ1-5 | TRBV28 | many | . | CASSWGQDQPQHF | TGTGCCAGCAGTTGGGGCCAGGATCAGCCCCAGCATTTT
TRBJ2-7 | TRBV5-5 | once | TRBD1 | CASSFGGPLPGTVAYEQYF | TGTGCCAGCAGCTTTGGTGGGCCTCTCCCTGGGACAGTGGCCTACGAGCAGTACTTC
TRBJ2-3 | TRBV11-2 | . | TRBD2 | CASNLVRAGGLNTQYF | TGTGCCAGCAACTTAGTGCGAGCGGGAGGGCTAAATACGCAGTATTTT
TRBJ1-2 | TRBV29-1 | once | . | CSVEDRGFYGYIF | TGCAGCGTTGAAGATCGAGGGTTCTATGGTTACATCTTC
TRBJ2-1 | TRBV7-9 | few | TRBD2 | CASSSYIPRLAGYNEQFF | TGTGCCAGCAGCTCCTATATTCCCCGCCTAGCGGGGTACAATGAGCAGTTCTTC
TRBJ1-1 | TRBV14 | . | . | CASSQEYAVHTEAFF | TGTGCCAGCAGCCAAGAATACGCCGTTCACACTGAAGCTTTTTTT
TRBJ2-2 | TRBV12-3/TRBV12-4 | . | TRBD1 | CASRVTGGNTGELFF | TGTGCCAGCAGGGTGACAGGGGGTAACACCGGGGAGCTGTTTTTT
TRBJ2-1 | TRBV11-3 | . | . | CANSFYEDKEQFF | TGTGCCAACAGCTTTTATGAGGACAAAGAGCAGTTCTTC